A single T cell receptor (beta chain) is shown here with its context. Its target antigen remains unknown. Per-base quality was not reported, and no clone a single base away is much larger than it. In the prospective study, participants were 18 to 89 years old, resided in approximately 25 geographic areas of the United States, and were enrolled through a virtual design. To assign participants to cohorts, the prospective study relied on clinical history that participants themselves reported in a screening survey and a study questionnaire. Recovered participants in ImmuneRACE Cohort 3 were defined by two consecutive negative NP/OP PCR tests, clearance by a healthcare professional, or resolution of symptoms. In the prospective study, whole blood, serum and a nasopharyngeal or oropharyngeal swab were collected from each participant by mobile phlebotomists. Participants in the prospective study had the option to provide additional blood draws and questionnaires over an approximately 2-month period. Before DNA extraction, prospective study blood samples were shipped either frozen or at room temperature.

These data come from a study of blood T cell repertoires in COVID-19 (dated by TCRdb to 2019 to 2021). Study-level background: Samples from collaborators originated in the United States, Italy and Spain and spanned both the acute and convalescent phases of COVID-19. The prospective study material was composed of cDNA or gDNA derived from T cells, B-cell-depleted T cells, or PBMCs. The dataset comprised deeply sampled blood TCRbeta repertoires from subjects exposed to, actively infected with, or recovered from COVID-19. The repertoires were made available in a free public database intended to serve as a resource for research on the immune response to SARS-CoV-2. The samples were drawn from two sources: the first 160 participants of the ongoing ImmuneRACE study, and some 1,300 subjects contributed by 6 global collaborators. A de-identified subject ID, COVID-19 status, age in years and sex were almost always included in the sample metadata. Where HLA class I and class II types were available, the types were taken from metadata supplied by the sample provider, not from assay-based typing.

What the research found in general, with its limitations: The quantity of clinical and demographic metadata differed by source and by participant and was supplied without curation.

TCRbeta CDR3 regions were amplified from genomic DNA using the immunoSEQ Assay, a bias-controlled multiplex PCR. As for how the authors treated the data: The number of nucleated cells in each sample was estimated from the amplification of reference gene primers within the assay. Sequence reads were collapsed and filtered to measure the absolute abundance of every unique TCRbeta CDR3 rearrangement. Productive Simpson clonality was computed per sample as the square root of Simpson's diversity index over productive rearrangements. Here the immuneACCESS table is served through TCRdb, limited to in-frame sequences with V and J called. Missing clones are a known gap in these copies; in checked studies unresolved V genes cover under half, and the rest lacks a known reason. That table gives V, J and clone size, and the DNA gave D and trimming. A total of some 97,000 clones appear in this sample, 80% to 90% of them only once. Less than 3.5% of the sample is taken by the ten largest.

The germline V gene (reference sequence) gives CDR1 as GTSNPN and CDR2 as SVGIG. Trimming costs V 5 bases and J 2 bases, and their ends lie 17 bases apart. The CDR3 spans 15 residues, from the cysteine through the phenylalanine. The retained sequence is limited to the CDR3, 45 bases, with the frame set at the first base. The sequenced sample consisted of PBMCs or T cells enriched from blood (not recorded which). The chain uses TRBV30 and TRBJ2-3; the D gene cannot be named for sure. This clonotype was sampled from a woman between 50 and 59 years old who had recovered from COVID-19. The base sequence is TGTGCCTGGGCCCCGACTCACGAATACACAGATACGCAGTATTTT. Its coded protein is CAWAPTHEYTDTQYF.